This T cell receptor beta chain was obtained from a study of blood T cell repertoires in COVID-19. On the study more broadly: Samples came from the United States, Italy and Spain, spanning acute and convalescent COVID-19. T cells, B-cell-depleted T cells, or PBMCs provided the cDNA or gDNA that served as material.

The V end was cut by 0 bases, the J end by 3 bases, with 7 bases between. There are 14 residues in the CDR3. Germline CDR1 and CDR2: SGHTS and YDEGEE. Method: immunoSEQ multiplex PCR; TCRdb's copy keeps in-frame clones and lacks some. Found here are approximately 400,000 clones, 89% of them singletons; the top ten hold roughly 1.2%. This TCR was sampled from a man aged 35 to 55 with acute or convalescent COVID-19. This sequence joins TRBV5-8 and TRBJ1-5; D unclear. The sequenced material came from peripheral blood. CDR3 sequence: CASSLVLVNQPQHF. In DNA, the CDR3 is TGTGCCAGCAGCTTGGTCCTTGTCAATCAGCCCCAGCATTTT.